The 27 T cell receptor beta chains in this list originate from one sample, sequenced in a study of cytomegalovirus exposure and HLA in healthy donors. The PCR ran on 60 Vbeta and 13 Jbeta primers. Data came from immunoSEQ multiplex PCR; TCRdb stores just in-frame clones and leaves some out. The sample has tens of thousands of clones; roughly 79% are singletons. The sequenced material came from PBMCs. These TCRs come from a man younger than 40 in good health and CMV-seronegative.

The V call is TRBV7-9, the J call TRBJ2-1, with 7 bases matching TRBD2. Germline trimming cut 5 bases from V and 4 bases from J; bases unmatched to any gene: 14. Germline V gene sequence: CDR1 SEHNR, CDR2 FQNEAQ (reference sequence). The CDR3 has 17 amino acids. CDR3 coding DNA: TGTGCCAGCAGCCCAGAGGGCGGGAGAGAATCTTACAATGAGCAGTTCTTC. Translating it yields CASSPEGGRESYNEQFF.

CDR3 sequence: CASSLSTGSTYEQYF. The DNA of the CDR3 is TGTGCCAGCAGTTTATCAACGGGGAGTACCTACGAGCAGTACTTC. The chain uses TRBV27 and TRBJ2-7, with a possible D match to TRBD2 (5 bases). CDR3 length equals 15 residues. Germline V lookup: CDR1 MNHEY, CDR2 SMNVEV (reference sequence). V lost 0 bases to trimming and J lost 2 bases, with 11 bases between them.

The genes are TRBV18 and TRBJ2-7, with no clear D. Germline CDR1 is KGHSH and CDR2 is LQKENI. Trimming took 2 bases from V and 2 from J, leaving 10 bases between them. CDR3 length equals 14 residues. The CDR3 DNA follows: TGTGCCAGCTCACCAGGCAGGTCGGCCTACGAGCAGTACTTC. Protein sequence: CASSPGRSAYEQYF.

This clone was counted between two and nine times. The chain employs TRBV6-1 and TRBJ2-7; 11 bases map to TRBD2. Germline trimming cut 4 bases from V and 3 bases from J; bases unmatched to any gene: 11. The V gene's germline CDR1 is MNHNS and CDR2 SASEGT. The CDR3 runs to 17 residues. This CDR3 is CASSGPLLAGARYEQYV. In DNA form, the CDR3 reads TGTGCCAGCAGTGGACCATTACTAGCGGGAGCTCGCTACGAGCAGTACGTC.

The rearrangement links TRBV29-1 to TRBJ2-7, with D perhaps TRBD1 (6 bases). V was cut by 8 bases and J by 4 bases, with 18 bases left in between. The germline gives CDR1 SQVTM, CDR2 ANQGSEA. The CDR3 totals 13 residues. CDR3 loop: CSFQTGHGYEQYF. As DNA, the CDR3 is TGCAGCTTCCAGACAGGCCACGGGTACGAGCAGTACTTC.

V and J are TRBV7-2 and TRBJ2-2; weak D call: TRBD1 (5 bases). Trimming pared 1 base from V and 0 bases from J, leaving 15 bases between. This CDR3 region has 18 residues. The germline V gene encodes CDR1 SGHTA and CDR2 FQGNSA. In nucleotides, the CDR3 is TGTGCCAGCAGCTTAGATATTATCAGGGCAACGAACACCGGGGAGCTGTTTTTT. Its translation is CASSLDIIRATNTGELFF.

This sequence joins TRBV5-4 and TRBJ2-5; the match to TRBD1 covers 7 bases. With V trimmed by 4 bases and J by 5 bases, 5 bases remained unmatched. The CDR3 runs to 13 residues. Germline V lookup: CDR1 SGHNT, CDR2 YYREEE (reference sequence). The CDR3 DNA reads TGTGCCAGCAGCGCGGACAGGTGGGAGACCCAGTACTTC. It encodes CASSADRWETQYF.

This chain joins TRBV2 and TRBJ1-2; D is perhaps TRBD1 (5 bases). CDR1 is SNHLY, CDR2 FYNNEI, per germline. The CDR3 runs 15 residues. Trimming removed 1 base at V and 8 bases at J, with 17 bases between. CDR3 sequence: CASSEGSRGGLGYTF. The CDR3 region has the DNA TGTGCCAGCAGTGAAGGATCCCGGGGGGGGTTGGGCTACACCTTC.

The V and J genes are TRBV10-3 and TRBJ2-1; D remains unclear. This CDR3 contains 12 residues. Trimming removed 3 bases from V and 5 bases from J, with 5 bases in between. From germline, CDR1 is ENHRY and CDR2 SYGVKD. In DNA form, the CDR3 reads TGTGCCATCAGTGAACTTGACAATGAGCAGTTCTTC. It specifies CAISELDNEQFF.

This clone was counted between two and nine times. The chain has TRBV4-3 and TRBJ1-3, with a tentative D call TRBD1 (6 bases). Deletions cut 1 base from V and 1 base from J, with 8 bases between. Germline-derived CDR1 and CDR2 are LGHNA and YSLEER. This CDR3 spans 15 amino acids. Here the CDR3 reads CASSQVQGSGNTIYF. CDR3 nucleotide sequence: TGCGCCAGCAGCCAAGTTCAGGGGTCTGGAAACACCATATATTTT.

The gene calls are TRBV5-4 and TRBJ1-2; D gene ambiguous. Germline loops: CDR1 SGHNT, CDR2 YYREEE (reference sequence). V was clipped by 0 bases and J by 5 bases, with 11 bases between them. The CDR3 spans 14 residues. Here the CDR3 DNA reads TGTGCCAGCAGCTTGGCAGAGGAGGCGTATGGCTACACCTTC. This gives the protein CASSLAEEAYGYTF. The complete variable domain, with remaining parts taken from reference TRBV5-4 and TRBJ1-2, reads ETGVTQSPTHLIKTRGQQVTLRCSSQSGHNTVSWYQQALGQGPQFIFQYYREEENGRGNFPPRFSGLQFPNYSSELNVNALELDDSALYLCASSLAEEAYGYTFGSGTRLTVV.

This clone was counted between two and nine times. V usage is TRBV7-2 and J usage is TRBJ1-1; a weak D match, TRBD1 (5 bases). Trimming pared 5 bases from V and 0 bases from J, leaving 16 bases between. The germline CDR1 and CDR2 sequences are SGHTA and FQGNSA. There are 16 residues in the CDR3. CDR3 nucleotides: TGTGCCAGCAGCCACGACAGAATCCGGATGAACACTGAAGCTTTCTTT. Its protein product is CASSHDRIRMNTEAFF.

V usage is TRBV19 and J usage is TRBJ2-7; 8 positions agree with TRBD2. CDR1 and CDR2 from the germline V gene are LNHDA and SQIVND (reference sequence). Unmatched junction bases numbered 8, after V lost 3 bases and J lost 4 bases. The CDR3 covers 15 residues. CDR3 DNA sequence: TGTGCCAGTAGTATCTCAGGGGCGGGGGGATACGAGCAGTACGTC. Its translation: CASSISGAGGYEQYV.

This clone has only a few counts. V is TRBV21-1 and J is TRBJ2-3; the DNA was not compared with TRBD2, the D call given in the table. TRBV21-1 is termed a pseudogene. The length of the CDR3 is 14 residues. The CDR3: CASSKGEGGDTQYF. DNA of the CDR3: TGTGCCAGCAGCAAAGGAGAGGGAGGGGATACGCAGTATTTT.

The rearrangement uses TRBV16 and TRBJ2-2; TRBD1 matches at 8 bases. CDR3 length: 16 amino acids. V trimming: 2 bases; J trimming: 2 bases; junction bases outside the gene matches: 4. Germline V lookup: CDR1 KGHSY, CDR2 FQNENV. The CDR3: CASSQTGGKNTGELFF. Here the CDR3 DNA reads TGTGCCAGCAGCCAAACAGGGGGAAAAAACACCGGGGAGCTGTTTTTT.

This chain's CDR3 is CASSTGQGHYGYTF. Written as DNA, the CDR3 is TGTGCCAGCAGCACGGGACAGGGGCACTATGGCTACACCTTC. The chain links TRBV5-4 to TRBJ1-2; TRBD1 matches 10 bases. J lost 3 bases, V lost 4 bases, and 3 bases had no gene match. This CDR3 comprises 14 residues. CDR1 SGHNT and CDR2 YYREEE come from the germline V gene (reference sequence).

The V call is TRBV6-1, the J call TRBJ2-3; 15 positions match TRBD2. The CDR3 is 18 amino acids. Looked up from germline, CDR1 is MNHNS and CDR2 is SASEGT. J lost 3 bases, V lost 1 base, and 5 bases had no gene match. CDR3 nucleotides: TGTGCCAGCAGTGAAGGGACTAGCGGGAGGGGCCGTACAGATACGCAGTATTTT. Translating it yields CASSEGTSGRGRTDTQYF.

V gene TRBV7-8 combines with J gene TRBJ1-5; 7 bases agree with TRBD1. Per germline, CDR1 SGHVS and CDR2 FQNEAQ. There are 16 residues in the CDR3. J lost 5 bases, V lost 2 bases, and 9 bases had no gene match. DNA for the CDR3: TGTGCCAGCAGCTTAAGTTCAAACAGGGGCGATCAGCCCCAGCATTTT. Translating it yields CASSLSSNRGDQPQHF.

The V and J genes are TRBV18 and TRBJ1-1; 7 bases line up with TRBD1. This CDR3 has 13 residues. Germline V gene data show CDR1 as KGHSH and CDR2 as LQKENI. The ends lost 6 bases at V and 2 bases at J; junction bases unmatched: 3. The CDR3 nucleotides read TGTGCCAGCTCGGGACAGCCAAACACTGAAGCTTTCTTT. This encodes CASSGQPNTEAFF.

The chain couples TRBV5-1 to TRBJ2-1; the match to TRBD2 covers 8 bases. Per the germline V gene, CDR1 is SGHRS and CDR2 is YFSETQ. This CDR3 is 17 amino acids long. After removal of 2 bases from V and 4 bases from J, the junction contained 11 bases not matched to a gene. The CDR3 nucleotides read TGCGCCAGCAGCTTCACCGGGACTAGGGGTGTATACAATGAGCAGTTCTTC. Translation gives CASSFTGTRGVYNEQFF. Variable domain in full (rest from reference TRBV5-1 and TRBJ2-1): KAGVTQTPRYLIKTRGQQVTLSCSPISGHRSVSWYQQTPGQGLQFLFEYFSETQRNKGNFPGRFSGRQFSNSRSEMNVSTLELGDSALYLCASSFTGTRGVYNEQFFGPGTRLTVL.

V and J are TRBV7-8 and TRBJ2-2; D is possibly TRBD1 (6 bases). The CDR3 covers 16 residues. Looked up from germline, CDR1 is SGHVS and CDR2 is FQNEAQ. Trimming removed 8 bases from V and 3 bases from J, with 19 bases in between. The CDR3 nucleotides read TGTGCCAGCGTACCCCGATGGCAGGGGTACACCGGGGAGCTGTTTTTT. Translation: CASVPRWQGYTGELFF.

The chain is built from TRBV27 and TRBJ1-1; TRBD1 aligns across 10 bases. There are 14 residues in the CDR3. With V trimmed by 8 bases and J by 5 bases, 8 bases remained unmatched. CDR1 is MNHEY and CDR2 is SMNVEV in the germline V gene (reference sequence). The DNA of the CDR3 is TGTGCCAGCTACCGACAGGGGGCAAGAACTGAAGCTTTCTTT. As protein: CASYRQGARTEAFF.

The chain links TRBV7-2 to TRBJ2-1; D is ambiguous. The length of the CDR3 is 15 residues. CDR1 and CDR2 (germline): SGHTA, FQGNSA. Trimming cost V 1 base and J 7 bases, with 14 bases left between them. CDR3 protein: CASSLGGSRLNEQFF. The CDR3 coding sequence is TGTGCCAGCAGCTTAGGCGGAAGTCGGTTGAATGAGCAGTTCTTC.

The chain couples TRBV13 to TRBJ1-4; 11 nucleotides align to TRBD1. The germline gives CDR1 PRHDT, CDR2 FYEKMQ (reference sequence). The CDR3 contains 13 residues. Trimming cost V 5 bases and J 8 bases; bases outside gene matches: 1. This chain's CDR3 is CASSRDRGEKLFF. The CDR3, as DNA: TGTGCCAGCAGCAGGGACAGGGGGGAAAAACTGTTTTTT.

CDR3 DNA: TGCGCCAGCAGCTTAGGGGACAGCTCCTACAATGAGCAGTTCTTC. It yields the protein CASSLGDSSYNEQFF. The chain has TRBV5-1 and TRBJ2-1; 7 bases fit TRBD1. CDR3 length: 15 amino acids. The germline V gene has CDR1 SGHRS and CDR2 YFSETQ. J gave up 0 bases and V 2 bases, and 2 bases lay outside the gene matches.

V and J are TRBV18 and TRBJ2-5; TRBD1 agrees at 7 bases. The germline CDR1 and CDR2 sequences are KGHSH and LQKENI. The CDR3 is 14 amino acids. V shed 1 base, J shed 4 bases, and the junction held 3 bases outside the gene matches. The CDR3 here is CASSPQGASETQYF. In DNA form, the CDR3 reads TGTGCCAGCTCACCACAGGGGGCGTCAGAGACCCAGTACTTC. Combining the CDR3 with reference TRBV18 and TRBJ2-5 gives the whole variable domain NAGVMQNPRHLVRRRGQEARLRCSPMKGHSHVYWYRQLPEEGLKFMVYLQKENIIDESGMPKERFSAEFPKEGPSILRIQQVVRGDSAAYFCASSPQGASETQYFGPGTRLLVL.

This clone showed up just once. The CDR3: CASSLAPSTGYPMNTEAFF. In DNA, the CDR3 is TGTGCCAGCAGCTTAGCGCCCTCGACCGGGTACCCCATGAACACTGAAGCTTTCTTT. The chain links TRBV7-8 to TRBJ1-1; no reliable D call. Germline V gives CDR1 SGHVS, CDR2 FQNEAQ. V gave up 0 bases and J gave up 0 bases, with 20 bases separating them. The length of the CDR3 is 19 residues.